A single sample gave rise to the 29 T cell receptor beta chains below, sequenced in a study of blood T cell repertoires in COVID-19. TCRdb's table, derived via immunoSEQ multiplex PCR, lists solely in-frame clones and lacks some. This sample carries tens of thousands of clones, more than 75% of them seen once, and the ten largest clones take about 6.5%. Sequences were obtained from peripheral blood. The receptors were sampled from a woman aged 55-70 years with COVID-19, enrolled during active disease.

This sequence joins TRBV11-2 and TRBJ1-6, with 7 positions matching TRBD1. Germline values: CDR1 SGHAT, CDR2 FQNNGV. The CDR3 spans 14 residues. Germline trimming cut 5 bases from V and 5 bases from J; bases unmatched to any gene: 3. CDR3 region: CASSATGDNSPLHF. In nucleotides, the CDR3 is TGTGCCAGCAGCGCCACAGGGGATAATTCACCCCTCCACTTT.

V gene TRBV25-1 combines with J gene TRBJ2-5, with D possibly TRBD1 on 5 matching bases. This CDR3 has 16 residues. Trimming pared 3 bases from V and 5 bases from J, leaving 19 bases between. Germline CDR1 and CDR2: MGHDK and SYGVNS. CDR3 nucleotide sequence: TGTGCCAGCAGTGAGGGGAAGGCAGGGTTTTTGGAGACCCAGTACTTC. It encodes CASSEGKAGFLETQYF.

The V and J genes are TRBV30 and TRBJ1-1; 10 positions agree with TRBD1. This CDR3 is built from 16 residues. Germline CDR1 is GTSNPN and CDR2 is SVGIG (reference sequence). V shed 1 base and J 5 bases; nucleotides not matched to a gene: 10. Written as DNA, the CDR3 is TGTGCCTGGAGTGGAGAAAGGGGACAGGGGCGAACTGAAGCTTTCTTT. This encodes CAWSGERGQGRTEAFF.

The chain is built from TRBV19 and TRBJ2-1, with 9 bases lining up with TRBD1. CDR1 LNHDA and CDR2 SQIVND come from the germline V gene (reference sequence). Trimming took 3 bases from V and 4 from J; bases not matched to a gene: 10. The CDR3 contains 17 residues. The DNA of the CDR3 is TGTGCCAGTAGTATCCCCTCGACAGGGGGTTTATACAATGAGCAGTTCTTC. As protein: CASSIPSTGGLYNEQFF.

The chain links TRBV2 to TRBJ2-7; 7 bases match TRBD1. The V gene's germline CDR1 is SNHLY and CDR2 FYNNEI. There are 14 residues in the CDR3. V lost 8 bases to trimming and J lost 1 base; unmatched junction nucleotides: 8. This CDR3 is CASLLNRGSYEQYF. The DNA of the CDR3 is TGTGCCAGCCTACTAAACAGGGGTTCCTACGAGCAGTACTTC.

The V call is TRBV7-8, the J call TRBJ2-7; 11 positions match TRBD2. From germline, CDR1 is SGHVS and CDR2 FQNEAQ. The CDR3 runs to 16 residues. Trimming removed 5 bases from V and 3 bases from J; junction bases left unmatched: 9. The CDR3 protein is CASSGVTSGSYYEQYF. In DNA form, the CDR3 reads TGTGCCAGCAGCGGCGTCACTAGCGGGAGTTACTACGAGCAGTACTTC. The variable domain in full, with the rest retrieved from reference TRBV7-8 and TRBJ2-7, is GAGVSQSPRYKVAKRGQDVALRCDPISGHVSLFWYQQALGQGPEFLTYFQNEAQLDKSGLPSDRFFAERPEGSVSTLKIQRTQQEDSAVYLCASSGVTSGSYYEQYFGPGTRLTVT.

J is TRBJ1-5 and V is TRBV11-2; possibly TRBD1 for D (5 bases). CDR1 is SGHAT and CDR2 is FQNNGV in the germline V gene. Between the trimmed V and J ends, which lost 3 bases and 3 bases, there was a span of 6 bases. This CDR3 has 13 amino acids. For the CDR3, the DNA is TGTGCCAGCAGCTTGACAGTCAATCAGCCCCAGCATTTT. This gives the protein CASSLTVNQPQHF.

The CDR3 DNA is TGCGCCAGCAGCTTGGTCGGGGGTGGCTACACCTTC. Translating it yields CASSLVGGGYTF. The chain couples TRBV5-1 to TRBJ1-2; the D gene is possibly TRBD1 (5 bases). Germline CDR1 and CDR2: SGHRS and YFSETQ. Trimming left V 0 bases short and J 7 bases short, with 7 bases between. This CDR3 contains 12 residues.

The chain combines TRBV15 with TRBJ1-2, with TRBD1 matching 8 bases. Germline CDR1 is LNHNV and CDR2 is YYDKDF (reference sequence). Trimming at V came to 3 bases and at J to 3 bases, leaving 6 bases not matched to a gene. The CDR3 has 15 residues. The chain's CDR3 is CATSRAGGLDYGYTF. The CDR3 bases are TGTGCCACCAGCAGGGCAGGGGGCTTGGACTATGGCTACACCTTC. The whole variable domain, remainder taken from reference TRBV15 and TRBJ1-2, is DAMVIQNPRYQVTQFGKPVTLSCSQTLNHNVMYWYQQKSSQAPKLLFHYYDKDFNNEADTPDNFQSRRPNTSFCFLDIRSPGLGDTAMYLCATSRAGGLDYGYTFGSGTRLTVV.

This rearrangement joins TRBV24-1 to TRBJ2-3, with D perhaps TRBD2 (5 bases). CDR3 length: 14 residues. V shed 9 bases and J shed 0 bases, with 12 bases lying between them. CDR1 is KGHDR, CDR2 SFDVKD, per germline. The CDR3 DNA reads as TGTGCCACCCAGCTCGGAGGAAGCACAGATACGCAGTATTTT. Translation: CATQLGGSTDTQYF.

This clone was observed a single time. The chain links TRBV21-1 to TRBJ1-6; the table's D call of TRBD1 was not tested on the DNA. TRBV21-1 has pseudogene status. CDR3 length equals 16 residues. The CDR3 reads CASRQGDRGFNSPLHF. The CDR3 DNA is TGTGCCAGCAGACAGGGGGACAGGGGTTTTAATTCACCCCTCCACTTT.

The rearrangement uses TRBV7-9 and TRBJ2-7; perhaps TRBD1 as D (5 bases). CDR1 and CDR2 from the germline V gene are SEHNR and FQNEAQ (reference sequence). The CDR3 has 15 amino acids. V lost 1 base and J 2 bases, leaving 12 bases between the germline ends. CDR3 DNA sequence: TGTGCCAGCAGCTTAGTTGGGGCCCGAACCTACGAGCAGTACTTC. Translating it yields CASSLVGARTYEQYF.

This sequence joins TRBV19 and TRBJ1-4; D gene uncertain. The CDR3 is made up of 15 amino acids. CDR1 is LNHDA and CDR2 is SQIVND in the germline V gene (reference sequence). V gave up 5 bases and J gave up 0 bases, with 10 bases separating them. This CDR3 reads CASSRNSATNEKLFF. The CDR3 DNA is TGTGCCAGTAGTCGCAACAGTGCAACTAATGAAAAACTGTTTTTT. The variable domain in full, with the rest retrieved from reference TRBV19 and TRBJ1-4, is DGGITQSPKYLFRKEGQNVTLSCEQNLNHDAMYWYRQDPGQGLRLIYYSQIVNDFQKGDIAEGYSVSREKKESFPLTVTSAQKNPTAFYLCASSRNSATNEKLFFGSGTQLSVL.

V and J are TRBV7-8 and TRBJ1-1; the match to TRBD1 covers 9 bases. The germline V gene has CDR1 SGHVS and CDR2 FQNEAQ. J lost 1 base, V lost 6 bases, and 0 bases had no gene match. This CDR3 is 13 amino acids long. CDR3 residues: CASRGQGNTEAFF. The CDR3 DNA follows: TGTGCCAGCAGGGGACAGGGGAACACTGAAGCTTTCTTT.

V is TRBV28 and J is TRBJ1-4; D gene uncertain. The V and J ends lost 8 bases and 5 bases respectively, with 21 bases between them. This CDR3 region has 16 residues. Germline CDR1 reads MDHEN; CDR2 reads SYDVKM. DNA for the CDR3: TGTGCCAGCCTAATTGGAGGGATGGGGAAAAATGAAAAACTGTTTTTT. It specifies CASLIGGMGKNEKLFF.

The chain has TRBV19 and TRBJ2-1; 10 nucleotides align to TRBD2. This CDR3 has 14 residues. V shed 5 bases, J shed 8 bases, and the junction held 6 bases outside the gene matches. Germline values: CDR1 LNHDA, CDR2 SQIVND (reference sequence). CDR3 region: CASSPRLAGDEQFF. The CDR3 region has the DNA TGTGCCAGTAGTCCCCGGCTAGCGGGAGATGAGCAGTTCTTC.

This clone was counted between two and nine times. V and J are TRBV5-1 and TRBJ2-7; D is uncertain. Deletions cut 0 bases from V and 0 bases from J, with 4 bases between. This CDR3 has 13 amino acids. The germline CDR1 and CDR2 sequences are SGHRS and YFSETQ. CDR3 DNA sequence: TGCGCCAGCAGCTTGGTCAGCTCCTACGAGCAGTACTTC. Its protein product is CASSLVSSYEQYF.

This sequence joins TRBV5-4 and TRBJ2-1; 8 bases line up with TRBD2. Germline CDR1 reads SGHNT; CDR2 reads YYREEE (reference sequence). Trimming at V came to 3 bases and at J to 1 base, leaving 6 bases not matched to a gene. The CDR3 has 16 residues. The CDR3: CASSSGLAGSYNEQFF. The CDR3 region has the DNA TGTGCCAGCAGCTCCGGGCTAGCGGGTTCCTACAATGAGCAGTTCTTC.

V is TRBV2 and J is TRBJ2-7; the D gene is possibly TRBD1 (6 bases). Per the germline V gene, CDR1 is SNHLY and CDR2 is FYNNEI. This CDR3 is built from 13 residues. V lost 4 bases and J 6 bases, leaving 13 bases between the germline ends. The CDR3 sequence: CASSVQGYPEQYF. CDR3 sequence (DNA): TGTGCCAGCAGTGTACAGGGCTACCCCGAGCAGTACTTC. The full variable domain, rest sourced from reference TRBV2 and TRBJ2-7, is EPEVTQTPSHQVTQMGQEVILRCVPISNHLYFYWYRQILGQKVEFLVSFYNNEISEKSEIFDDQFSVERPDGSNFTLKIRSTKLEDSAMYFCASSVQGYPEQYFGPGTRLTVT.

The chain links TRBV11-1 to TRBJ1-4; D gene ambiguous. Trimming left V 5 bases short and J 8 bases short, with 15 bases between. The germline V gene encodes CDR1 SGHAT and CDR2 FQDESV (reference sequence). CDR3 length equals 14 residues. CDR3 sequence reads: CASSQTVGREKLFF. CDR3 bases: TGTGCCAGCAGCCAGACCGTCGGGAGAGAAAAACTGTTTTTT.

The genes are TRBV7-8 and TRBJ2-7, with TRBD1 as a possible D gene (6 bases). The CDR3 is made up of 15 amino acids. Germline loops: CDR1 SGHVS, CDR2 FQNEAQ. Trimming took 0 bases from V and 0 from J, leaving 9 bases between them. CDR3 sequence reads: CASSLAEGGSYEQYF. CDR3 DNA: TGTGCCAGCAGCTTAGCCGAAGGGGGCTCCTACGAGCAGTACTTC.

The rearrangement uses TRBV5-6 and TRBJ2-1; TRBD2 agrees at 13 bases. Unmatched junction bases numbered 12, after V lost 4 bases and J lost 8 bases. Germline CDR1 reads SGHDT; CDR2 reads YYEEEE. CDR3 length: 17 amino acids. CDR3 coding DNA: TGTGCCAGCAGCCGCAGGACTAGCGGGAGAGGAGGTCATGAGCAGTTCTTC. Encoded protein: CASSRRTSGRGGHEQFF.

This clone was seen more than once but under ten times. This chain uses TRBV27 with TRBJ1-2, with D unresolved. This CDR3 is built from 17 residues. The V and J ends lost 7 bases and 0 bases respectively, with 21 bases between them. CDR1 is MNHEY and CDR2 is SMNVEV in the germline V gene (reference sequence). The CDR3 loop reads CASTLNAGSYSNYGYTF. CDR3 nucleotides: TGTGCCAGCACCCTCAACGCGGGAAGTTACTCTAACTATGGCTACACCTTC.

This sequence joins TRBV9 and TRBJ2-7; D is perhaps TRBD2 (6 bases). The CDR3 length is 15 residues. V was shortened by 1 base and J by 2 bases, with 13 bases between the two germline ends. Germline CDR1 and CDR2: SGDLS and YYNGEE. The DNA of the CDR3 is TGTGCCAGCAGCGTAACGGTGGGGGGACCCTACGAGCAGTACTTC. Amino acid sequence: CASSVTVGGPYEQYF.

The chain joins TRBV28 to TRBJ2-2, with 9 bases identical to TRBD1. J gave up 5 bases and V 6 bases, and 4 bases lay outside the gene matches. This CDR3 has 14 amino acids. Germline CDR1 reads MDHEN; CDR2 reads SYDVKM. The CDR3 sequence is CASRGTGRTGELFF. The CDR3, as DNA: TGTGCCAGCAGGGGGACAGGGAGGACCGGGGAGCTGTTTTTT. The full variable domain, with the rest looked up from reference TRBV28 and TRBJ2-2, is DVKVTQSSRYLVKRTGEKVFLECVQDMDHENMFWYRQDPGLGLRLIYFSYDVKMKEKGDIPEGYSVSREKKERFSLILESASTNQTSMYLCASRGTGRTGELFFGEGSRLTVL.

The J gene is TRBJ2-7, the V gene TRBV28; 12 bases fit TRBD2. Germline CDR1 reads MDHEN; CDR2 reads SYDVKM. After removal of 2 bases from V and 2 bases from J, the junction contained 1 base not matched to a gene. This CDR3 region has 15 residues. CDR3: CASSLRTSGAYEQYF. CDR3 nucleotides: TGTGCCAGCAGTTTACGGACTAGCGGGGCCTACGAGCAGTACTTC.

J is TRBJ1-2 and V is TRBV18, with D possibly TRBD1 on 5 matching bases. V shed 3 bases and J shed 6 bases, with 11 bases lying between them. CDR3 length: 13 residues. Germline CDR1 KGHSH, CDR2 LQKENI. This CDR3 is CASSPQGVNGYTF. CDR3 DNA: TGTGCCAGCTCACCTCAGGGTGTCAATGGCTACACCTTC.

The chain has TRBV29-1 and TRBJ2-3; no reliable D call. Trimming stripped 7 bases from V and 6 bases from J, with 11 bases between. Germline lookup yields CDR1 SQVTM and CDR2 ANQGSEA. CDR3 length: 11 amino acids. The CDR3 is CSGTEADTQYF. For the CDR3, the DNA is TGCAGCGGCACCGAAGCGGATACGCAGTATTTT.

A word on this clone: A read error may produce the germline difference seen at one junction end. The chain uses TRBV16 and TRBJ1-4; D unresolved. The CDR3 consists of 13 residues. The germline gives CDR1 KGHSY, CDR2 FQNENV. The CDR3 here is CASSQYLDGGESF. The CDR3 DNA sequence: TGTGCCAGCAGCCAATATTTAGACGGCGGGGAATCGTTC.